This T cell receptor (beta chain) was documented in a study of blood T cell repertoires in COVID-19. With respect to this clone: Additional DNA sequences in this sample encode the identical CDR3.

The CDR3 extends over 13 amino acids. The ends were cut back, 4 bases at V and 3 bases at J, with 10 bases in the middle. Germline V gives CDR1 SGHKS, CDR2 YYEKEE (reference sequence). Cohorts were assigned according to the clinical history that participants reported. TCRdb keeps only in-frame clones here, not all; method: immunoSEQ multiplex PCR. In the table there are 150,000 to 200,000 clones, under 90% of which are singletons. The receptor was derived from a woman in her sixties or seventies who had recovered from COVID-19. Sequencing was performed on PBMCs or T cells enriched from blood (not recorded which). This chain joins TRBV5-5 and TRBJ1-2; D is possibly TRBD1 (5 bases). The CDR3 DNA reads as TGTGCCAGCAGCGTAACAGGAGACTATGGCTACACCTTC. The encoded protein is CASSVTGDYGYTF. The full variable domain, completed using reference TRBV5-5 and TRBJ1-2, is DAGVTQSPTHLIKTRGQQVTLRCSPISGHKSVSWYQQVLGQGPQFIFQYYEKEERGRGNFPDRFSARQFPNYSSELNVNALLLGDSALYLCASSVTGDYGYTFGSGTRLTVV.